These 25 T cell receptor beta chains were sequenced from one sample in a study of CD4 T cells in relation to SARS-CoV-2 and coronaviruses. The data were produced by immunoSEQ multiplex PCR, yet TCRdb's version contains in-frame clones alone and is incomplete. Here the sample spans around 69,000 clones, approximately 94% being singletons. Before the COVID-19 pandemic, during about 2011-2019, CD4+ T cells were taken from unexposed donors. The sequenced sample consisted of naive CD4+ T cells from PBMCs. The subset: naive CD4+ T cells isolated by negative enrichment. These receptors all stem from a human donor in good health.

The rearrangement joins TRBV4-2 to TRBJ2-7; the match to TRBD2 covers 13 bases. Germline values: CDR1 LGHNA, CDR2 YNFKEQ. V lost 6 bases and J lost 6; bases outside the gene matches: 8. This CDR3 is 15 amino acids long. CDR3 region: CASSTGLAGVGEQYF. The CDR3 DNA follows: TGTGCCAGCAGTACAGGACTAGCGGGAGTCGGCGAGCAGTACTTC.

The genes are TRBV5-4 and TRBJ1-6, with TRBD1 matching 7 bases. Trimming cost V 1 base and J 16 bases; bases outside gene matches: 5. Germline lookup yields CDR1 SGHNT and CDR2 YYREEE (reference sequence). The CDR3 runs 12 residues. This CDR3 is CASSLRQGLLHF. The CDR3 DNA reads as TGTGCCAGCAGCTTGAGACAGGGCCTGCTCCACTTT.

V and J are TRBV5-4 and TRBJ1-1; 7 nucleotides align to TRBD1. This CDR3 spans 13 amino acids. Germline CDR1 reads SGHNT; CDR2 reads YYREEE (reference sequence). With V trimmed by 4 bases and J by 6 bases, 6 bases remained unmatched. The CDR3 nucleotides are TGTGCCAGCAGCGCAAGACAGGGACCTGAAGCTTTCTTT. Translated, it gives CASSARQGPEAFF.

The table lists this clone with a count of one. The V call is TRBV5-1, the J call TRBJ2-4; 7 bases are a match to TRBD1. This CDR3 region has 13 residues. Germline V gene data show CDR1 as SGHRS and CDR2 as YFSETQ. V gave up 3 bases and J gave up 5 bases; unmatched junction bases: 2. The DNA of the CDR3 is TGCGCCAGCAGCTCGGGACAGCAAAACATTCAGTACTTC. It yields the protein CASSSGQQNIQYF.

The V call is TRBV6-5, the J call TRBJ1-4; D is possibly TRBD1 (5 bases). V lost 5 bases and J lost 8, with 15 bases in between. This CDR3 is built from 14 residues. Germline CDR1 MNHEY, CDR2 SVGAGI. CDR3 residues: CASSQGSPKEKLFF. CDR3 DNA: TGTGCCAGCAGTCAGGGATCCCCAAAAGAAAAACTGTTTTTT.

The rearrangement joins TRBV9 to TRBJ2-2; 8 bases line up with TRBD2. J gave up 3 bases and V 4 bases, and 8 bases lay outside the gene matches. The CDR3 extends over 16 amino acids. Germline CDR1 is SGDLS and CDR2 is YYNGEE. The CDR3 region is CASSLIAGLDTGELFF. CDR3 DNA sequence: TGTGCCAGCAGCCTTATAGCGGGGTTAGACACCGGGGAGCTGTTTTTT.

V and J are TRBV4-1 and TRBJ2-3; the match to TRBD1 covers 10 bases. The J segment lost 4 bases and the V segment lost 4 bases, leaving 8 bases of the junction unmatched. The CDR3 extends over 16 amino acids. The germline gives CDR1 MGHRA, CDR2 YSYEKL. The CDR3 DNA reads TGCGCCAGCAGCCGACCCGGGACAGGGGTTGCAGATACGCAGTATTTT. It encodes CASSRPGTGVADTQYF.

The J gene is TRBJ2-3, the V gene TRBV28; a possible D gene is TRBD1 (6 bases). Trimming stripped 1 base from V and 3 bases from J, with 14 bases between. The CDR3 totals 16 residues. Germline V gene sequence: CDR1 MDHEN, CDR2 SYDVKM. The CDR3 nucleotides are TGTGCCAGCAGTTTATTGGGCAGGGGACGGACAGATACGCAGTATTTT. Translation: CASSLLGRGRTDTQYF.

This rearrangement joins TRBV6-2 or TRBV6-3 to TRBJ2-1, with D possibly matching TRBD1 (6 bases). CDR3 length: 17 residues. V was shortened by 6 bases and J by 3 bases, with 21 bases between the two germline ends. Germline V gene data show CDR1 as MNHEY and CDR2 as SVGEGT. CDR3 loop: CASSPGQGKFGYNEQFF. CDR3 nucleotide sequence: TGTGCCAGCAGCCCGGGCCAGGGGAAATTCGGCTACAATGAGCAGTTCTTC.

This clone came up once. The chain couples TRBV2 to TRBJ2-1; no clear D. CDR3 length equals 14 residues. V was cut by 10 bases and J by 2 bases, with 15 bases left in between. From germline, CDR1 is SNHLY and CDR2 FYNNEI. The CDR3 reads CATTVQQPYNEQFF. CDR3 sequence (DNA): TGTGCCACCACGGTGCAGCAACCCTACAATGAGCAGTTCTTC.

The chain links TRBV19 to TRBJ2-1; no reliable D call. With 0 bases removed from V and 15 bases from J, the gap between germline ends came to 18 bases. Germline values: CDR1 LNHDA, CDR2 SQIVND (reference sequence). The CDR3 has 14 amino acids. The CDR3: CASSIDGSLPIRFF. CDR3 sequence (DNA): TGTGCCAGTAGTATAGATGGGTCGCTTCCTATACGGTTCTTC.

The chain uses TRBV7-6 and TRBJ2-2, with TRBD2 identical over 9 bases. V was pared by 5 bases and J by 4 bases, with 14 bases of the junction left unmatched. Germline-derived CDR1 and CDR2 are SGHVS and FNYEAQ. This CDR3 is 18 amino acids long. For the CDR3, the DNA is TGTGCCAGCAGCCCCCAATTGTGGCGGGAGGGCCTCACCGGGGAGCTGTTTTTT. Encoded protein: CASSPQLWREGLTGELFF.

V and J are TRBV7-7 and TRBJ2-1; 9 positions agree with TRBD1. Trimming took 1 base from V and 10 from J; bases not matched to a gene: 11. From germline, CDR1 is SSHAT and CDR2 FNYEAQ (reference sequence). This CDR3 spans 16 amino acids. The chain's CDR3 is CASSLDRDRAVGEQFF. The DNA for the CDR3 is TGTGCCAGCAGCTTAGACAGGGACAGGGCGGTGGGAGAGCAGTTCTTC.

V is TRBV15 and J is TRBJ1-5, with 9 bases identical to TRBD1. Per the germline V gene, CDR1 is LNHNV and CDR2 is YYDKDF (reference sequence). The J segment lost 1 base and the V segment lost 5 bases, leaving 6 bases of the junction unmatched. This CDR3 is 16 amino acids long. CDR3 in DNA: TGTGCCACCAGCCCCACGGGACAGGGCAGCAATCAGCCCCAGCATTTT. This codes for CATSPTGQGSNQPQHF.

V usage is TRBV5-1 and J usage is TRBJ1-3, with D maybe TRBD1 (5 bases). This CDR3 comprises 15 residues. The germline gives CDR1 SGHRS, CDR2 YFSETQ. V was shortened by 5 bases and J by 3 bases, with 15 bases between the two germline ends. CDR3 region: CASSLGTEYGNTIYF. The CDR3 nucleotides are TGCGCCAGCAGTTTAGGGACGGAGTATGGAAACACCATATATTTT.

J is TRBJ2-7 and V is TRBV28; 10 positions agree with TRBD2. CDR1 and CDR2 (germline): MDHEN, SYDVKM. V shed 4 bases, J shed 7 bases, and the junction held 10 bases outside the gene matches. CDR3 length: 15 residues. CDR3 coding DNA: TGTGCCAGCAGTTCGGGGGAAGCGGGAGGGGGGGAGCAGTACTTC. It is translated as CASSSGEAGGGEQYF.

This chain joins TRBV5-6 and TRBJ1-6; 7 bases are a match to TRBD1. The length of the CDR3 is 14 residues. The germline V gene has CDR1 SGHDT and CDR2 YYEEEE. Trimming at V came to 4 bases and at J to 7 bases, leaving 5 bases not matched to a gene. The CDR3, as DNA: TGTGCCAGCAGCCCGGGACAGAACAATTCACCCCTCCACTTT. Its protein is CASSPGQNNSPLHF.

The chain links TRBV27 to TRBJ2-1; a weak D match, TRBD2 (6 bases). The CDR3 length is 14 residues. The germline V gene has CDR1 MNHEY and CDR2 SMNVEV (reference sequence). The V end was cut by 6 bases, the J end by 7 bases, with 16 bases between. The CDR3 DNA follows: TGTGCCAGCAGATCGGAGGGCCCTAGGAATGAGCAGTTCTTC. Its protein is CASRSEGPRNEQFF.

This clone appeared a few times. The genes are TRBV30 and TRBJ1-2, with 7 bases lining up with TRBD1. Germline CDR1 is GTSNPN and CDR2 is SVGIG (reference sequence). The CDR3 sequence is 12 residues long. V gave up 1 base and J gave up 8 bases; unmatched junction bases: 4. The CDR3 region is CAWSAGGQGYTF. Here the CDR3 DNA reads TGTGCCTGGAGTGCGGGGGGACAGGGCTACACCTTC.

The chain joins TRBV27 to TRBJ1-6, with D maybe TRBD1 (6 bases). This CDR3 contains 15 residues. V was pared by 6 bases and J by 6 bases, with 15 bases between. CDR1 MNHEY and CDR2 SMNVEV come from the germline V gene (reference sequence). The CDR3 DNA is TGTGCCAGCAGACCAGGGGACTCGCGTAATTCACCCCTCCACTTT. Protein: CASRPGDSRNSPLHF.

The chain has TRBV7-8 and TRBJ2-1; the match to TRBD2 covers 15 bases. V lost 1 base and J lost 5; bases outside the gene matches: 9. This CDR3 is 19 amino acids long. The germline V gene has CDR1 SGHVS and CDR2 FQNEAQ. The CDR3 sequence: CASSLEWTSGRARDNEQFF. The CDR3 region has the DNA TGTGCCAGCAGCTTAGAATGGACTAGCGGGAGGGCTCGGGACAATGAGCAGTTCTTC.

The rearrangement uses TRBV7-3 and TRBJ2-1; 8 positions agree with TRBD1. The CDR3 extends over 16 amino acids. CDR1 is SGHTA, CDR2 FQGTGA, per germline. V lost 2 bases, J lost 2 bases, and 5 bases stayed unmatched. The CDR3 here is CASSLLTGAAYNEQFF. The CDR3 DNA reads TGTGCCAGCAGCTTATTGACAGGGGCGGCCTACAATGAGCAGTTCTTC.

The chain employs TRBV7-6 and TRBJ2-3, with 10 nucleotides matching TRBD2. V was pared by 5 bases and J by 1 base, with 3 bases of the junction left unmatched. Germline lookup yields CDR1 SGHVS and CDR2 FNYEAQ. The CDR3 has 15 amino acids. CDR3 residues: CASSQGTSGTDTQYF. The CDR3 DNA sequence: TGTGCCAGCAGCCAAGGGACTAGCGGCACAGATACGCAGTATTTT.

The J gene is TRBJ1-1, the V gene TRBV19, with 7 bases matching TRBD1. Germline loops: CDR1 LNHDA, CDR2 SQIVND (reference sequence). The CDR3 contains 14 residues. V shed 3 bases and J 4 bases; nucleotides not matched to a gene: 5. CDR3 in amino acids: CASSMAGGITEAFF. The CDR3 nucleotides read TGTGCCAGTAGTATGGCAGGGGGAATCACTGAAGCTTTCTTT.

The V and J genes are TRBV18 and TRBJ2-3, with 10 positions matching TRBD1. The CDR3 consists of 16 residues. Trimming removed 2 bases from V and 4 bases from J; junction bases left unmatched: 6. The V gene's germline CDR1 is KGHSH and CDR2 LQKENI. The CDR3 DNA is TGTGCCAGCTCACCAACCGGGACAGGGGTGTCAGATACGCAGTATTTT. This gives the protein CASSPTGTGVSDTQYF.